The 30 T cell receptor beta chains below all came from one sample that was sequenced in a study of T cell responses to AZD1222 COVID-19 vaccine. Here immunoSEQ multiplex PCR was the method, and the copy in TCRdb shows in-frame clones only, minus some. The sample consists of 110,000 to 150,000 clones, 85% to 90% of them appearing once. The sequences come from peripheral blood, collected on day 0 of AZD1222 vaccination. Receptors were obtained from an adult in good health.

This rearrangement joins TRBV6-1 to TRBJ2-7, with D possibly TRBD2 on 5 matching bases. Germline V gene data show CDR1 as MNHNS and CDR2 as SASEGT. The CDR3 is 14 residues long. V lost 1 base, J lost 7 bases, and 14 bases lay in between. In nucleotides, the CDR3 is TGTGCCAGCAGTGAAGATCCAGTCTCGGGGGAGCAGTACTTC. It codes for CASSEDPVSGEQYF.

The chain joins TRBV9 to TRBJ2-5; TRBD2 matches 15 bases. V lost 4 bases to trimming and J lost 2 bases; unmatched junction nucleotides: 6. Germline CDR1 is SGDLS and CDR2 is YYNGEE. CDR3 length: 17 amino acids. CDR3 amino acids: CASSSGGLAGGQETQYF. CDR3 nucleotide sequence: TGTGCCAGCAGCTCCGGGGGACTAGCGGGAGGTCAAGAGACCCAGTACTTC.

V gene TRBV7-2 combines with J gene TRBJ2-7; TRBD1 agrees at 9 bases. The CDR3 is 16 residues long. V gave up 1 base and J gave up 4 bases; unmatched junction bases: 8. From germline, CDR1 is SGHTA and CDR2 FQGNSA. CDR3 loop: CASSLVTPGQGYEQYF. Here the CDR3 DNA reads TGTGCCAGCAGCTTAGTCACTCCGGGACAGGGTTACGAGCAGTACTTC.

CDR3 sequence reads: CASIGGGGETQYF. The DNA for the CDR3 is TGTGCCAGTATTGGAGGCGGGGGGGAGACCCAGTACTTC. The gene calls are TRBV19 and TRBJ2-5; 8 nucleotides align to TRBD2. Trimming at V came to 7 bases and at J to 5 bases, leaving 6 bases not matched to a gene. CDR1 LNHDA and CDR2 SQIVND come from the germline V gene (reference sequence). The CDR3 covers 13 residues.

The chain combines TRBV6-5 with TRBJ2-7, with D possibly being TRBD1 (6 bases). CDR1 and CDR2 (germline): MNHEY, SVGAGI. There are 15 residues in the CDR3. V was pared by 2 bases and J by 4 bases, with 15 bases between. The CDR3 loop reads CASSYDLGGRYEQYF. CDR3 bases: TGTGCCAGCAGTTACGACCTTGGGGGCCGATACGAGCAGTACTTC.

This clone was seen once. The chain links TRBV6-5 to TRBJ1-2; the match to TRBD1 covers 8 bases. Germline CDR1 MNHEY, CDR2 SVGAGI. The CDR3 has 15 amino acids. J lost 4 bases, V lost 6 bases, and 10 bases had no gene match. The CDR3 bases are TGTGCCAGCAGCGGGGGGGCAGGGGGCCTCTATGGCTACACCTTC. It encodes CASSGGAGGLYGYTF.

The genes are TRBV7-8 and TRBJ1-4; D might be TRBD1 (5 bases). Germline CDR1 is SGHVS and CDR2 is FQNEAQ. This CDR3 is 17 amino acids long. The V and J ends lost 1 base and 4 bases respectively, with 16 bases between them. This chain's CDR3 is CASSLEERAGINEKLFF. The CDR3 region has the DNA TGTGCCAGCAGCTTAGAAGAGAGGGCAGGGATTAATGAAAAACTGTTTTTT. Full variable domain (rest looked up from reference TRBV7-8 and TRBJ1-4): GAGVSQSPRYKVAKRGQDVALRCDPISGHVSLFWYQQALGQGPEFLTYFQNEAQLDKSGLPSDRFFAERPEGSVSTLKIQRTQQEDSAVYLCASSLEERAGINEKLFFGSGTQLSVL.

In nucleotides, the CDR3 is TGTGCCAGTAGTAAAACGGGAAGGGCCGAGCAGTACTTC. This sequence encodes CASSKTGRAEQYF. The chain links TRBV19 to TRBJ2-7; possibly TRBD2 for D (5 bases). The CDR3 is made up of 13 amino acids. The germline gives CDR1 LNHDA, CDR2 SQIVND (reference sequence). V was pared by 4 bases and J by 6 bases, with 13 bases between. Drawing the rest from reference TRBV19 and TRBJ2-7, the complete variable domain is DGGITQSPKYLFRKEGQNVTLSCEQNLNHDAMYWYRQDPGQGLRLIYYSQIVNDFQKGDIAEGYSVSREKKESFPLTVTSAQKNPTAFYLCASSKTGRAEQYFGPGTRLTVT.

The CDR3 DNA reads TGTGCCGCCATGAGGACCGAGCAGTACTTC. As protein: CAAMRTEQYF. This sequence joins TRBV6-5 and TRBJ2-7; no clear D gene. The CDR3 is made up of 10 amino acids. Germline-derived CDR1 and CDR2 are MNHEY and SVGAGI. Deletions cut 11 bases from V and 6 bases from J, with 11 bases between.

V gene TRBV9 combines with J gene TRBJ2-3; maybe TRBD1 (5 bases). The V gene lost 0 bases and the J gene lost 2 bases, with 13 bases spanning the gap. CDR1 is SGDLS and CDR2 is YYNGEE in the germline V gene. This CDR3 has 16 amino acids. As DNA, the CDR3 is TGTGCCAGCAGCGTAGCTCTTGCTGGACACACAGATACGCAGTATTTT. As protein: CASSVALAGHTDTQYF.

The chain recombines TRBV18 with TRBJ1-5; D call uncertain. V shed 3 bases and J shed 2 bases, with 11 bases lying between them. Germline V gene lookup returns CDR1 KGHSH and CDR2 LQKENI. The CDR3 spans 15 residues. The CDR3 DNA is TGTGCCAGCTCACCTAGTGGGTACGGCAATCAGCCCCAGCATTTT. This encodes CASSPSGYGNQPQHF. Using reference TRBV18 and TRBJ1-5 for the parts outside the CDR3, the full variable domain is NAGVMQNPRHLVRRRGQEARLRCSPMKGHSHVYWYRQLPEEGLKFMVYLQKENIIDESGMPKERFSAEFPKEGPSILRIQQVVRGDSAAYFCASSPSGYGNQPQHFGDGTRLSIL.

This chain connects TRBV13 to TRBJ2-7; 9 nucleotides match TRBD2. Losses at the gene ends were 0 bases for V and 4 bases for J; bases not matched to a gene: 13. The V gene's germline CDR1 is PRHDT and CDR2 FYEKMQ (reference sequence). CDR3 size: 18 residues. CDR3 sequence reads: CASSLGPGGGRATYEQYF. CDR3 nucleotides: TGTGCCAGCAGCTTAGGGCCGGGCGGCGGGAGGGCCACGTACGAGCAGTACTTC.

V and J are TRBV4-1 and TRBJ2-1, with no clear D. This CDR3 contains 16 residues. Per germline, CDR1 MGHRA and CDR2 YSYEKL. Trimming removed 1 base from V and 8 bases from J, with 18 bases in between. The CDR3 loop is CASSQVSRLLGDEQFF. CDR3 in DNA: TGCGCCAGCAGCCAAGTTTCGCGCCTATTGGGTGATGAGCAGTTCTTC.

V usage is TRBV5-1 and J usage is TRBJ2-7, with 11 bases aligning to TRBD2. Germline V gene lookup returns CDR1 SGHRS and CDR2 YFSETQ. With V trimmed by 4 bases and J by 0 bases, 9 bases remained unmatched. The CDR3 length is 17 residues. The CDR3 DNA reads TGCGCCAGCAGCGCAGGACCGGGACTAGCGGACTCCTACGAGCAGTACTTC. It specifies CASSAGPGLADSYEQYF.

The chain links TRBV9 to TRBJ2-2; D might be TRBD1 or TRBD2, each matching 5 bases. Germline V gene data show CDR1 as SGDLS and CDR2 as YYNGEE. Trimming removed 0 bases at V and 5 bases at J, with 14 bases between. CDR3 length equals 16 residues. The CDR3 spells CASSVVTGAYTGELFF. CDR3 DNA: TGTGCCAGCAGCGTAGTCACCGGGGCTTATACCGGGGAGCTGTTTTTT. Drawing the rest from reference TRBV9 and TRBJ2-2, the complete variable domain is DSGVTQTPKHLITATGQRVTLRCSPRSGDLSVYWYQQSLDQGLQFLIQYYNGEERAKGNILERFSAQQFPDLHSELNLSSLELGDSALYFCASSVVTGAYTGELFFGEGSRLTVL.

The V call is TRBV5-1, the J call TRBJ2-3; the D gene is possibly TRBD2 (6 bases). Germline values: CDR1 SGHRS, CDR2 YFSETQ. The CDR3 totals 13 residues. Trimming stripped 2 bases from V and 6 bases from J, with 10 bases between. The CDR3 is CASSLRERDTQYF. The CDR3 nucleotides are TGCGCCAGCAGCTTACGGGAGAGGGATACGCAGTATTTT.

The gene calls are TRBV30 and TRBJ1-4; D unresolved. Trimming stripped 4 bases from V and 8 bases from J, with 17 bases between. The CDR3 is 14 residues long. The germline V gene encodes CDR1 GTSNPN and CDR2 SVGIG (reference sequence). CDR3 in amino acids: CAWTREGPREKLFF. CDR3 nucleotides: TGTGCCTGGACCCGGGAGGGCCCCAGGGAAAAACTGTTTTTT.

The V call is TRBV12-3 or TRBV12-4, the J call TRBJ1-1; unclear D gene. CDR3 length: 13 residues. Deletions cut 3 bases from V and 6 bases from J, with 11 bases between. The CDR3 DNA reads as TGTGCCAGCAGTTTGCTTGACGGCGCTGAAGCTTTCTTT. Protein sequence: CASSLLDGAEAFF.

The chain uses TRBV5-1 and TRBJ2-7, with 7 positions matching TRBD1. After removal of 3 bases from V and 2 bases from J, the junction contained 2 bases not matched to a gene. The CDR3 runs 13 residues. From germline, CDR1 is SGHRS and CDR2 YFSETQ. The CDR3 loop is CASSWGQTYEQYF. The CDR3 nucleotides read TGCGCCAGCAGCTGGGGACAGACCTACGAGCAGTACTTC.

This clone was counted once. The chain uses TRBV7-9 and TRBJ2-3; 7 bases align to TRBD1. The length of the CDR3 is 15 residues. From germline, CDR1 is SEHNR and CDR2 FQNEAQ (reference sequence). Trimming removed 3 bases from V and 5 bases from J; junction bases left unmatched: 8. CDR3 protein: CASSLQGSGGDTQYF. The DNA for the CDR3 is TGTGCCAGCAGCTTGCAAGGTTCAGGGGGAGATACGCAGTATTTT. Using reference TRBV7-9 and TRBJ2-3 for the parts outside the CDR3, the full variable domain is DTGVSQNPRHKITKRGQNVTFRCDPISEHNRLYWYRQTLGQGPEFLTYFQNEAQLEKSRLLSDRFSAERPKGSFSTLEIQRTEQGDSAMYLCASSLQGSGGDTQYFGPGTRLTVL.

The chain combines TRBV5-8 with TRBJ1-6; D may be TRBD1 (5 bases). Germline-derived CDR1 and CDR2 are SGHTS and YDEGEE. CDR3 size: 12 residues. The V and J ends lost 2 bases and 9 bases respectively, with 6 bases between them. CDR3 loop: CASSFGGSPLHF. The CDR3 region has the DNA TGTGCCAGCAGCTTTGGGGGTTCACCCCTCCACTTT.

This clone was found once. The CDR3 spells CASSQTGVNTEAFF. The CDR3 DNA is TGCGCCAGCAGCCAGACAGGGGTGAACACTGAAGCTTTCTTT. The V gene is TRBV4-1, the J gene TRBJ1-1; 8 bases fit TRBD1. Germline CDR1 MGHRA, CDR2 YSYEKL. CDR3 length: 14 amino acids. With 3 bases clipped from V and 0 bases from J, the junction kept 0 bases outside the gene matches.

The chain employs TRBV2 and TRBJ2-2, with a possible D match to TRBD1 (5 bases). Trimming stripped 7 bases from V and 1 base from J, with 13 bases between. Germline CDR1 is SNHLY and CDR2 is FYNNEI. The CDR3 length is 15 residues. The chain's CDR3 is CASNPRRGNTGELFF. The CDR3 nucleotides are TGTGCCAGCAACCCCCGTAGGGGGAACACCGGGGAGCTGTTTTTT.

This chain links TRBV6-4 with TRBJ2-1; D not certain. The CDR3 has 12 amino acids. The ends were cut back, 2 bases at V and 7 bases at J, with 6 bases in the middle. Germline CDR1 MRHNA, CDR2 SNTAGT. CDR3 nucleotides: TGTGCCAGCAGTGACCACCGGAATGAGCAGTTCTTC. Amino acid sequence: CASSDHRNEQFF.

This chain uses TRBV5-6 with TRBJ2-7; a weak D match, TRBD2 (6 bases). CDR1 SGHDT and CDR2 YYEEEE come from the germline V gene. Deletions cut 1 base from V and 4 bases from J, with 21 bases between. This CDR3 contains 17 residues. CDR3 in DNA: TGTGCCAGCAGCTTGTCGGTAGGAGGGAAAGTGGCTTACGAGCAGTACTTC. Translation: CASSLSVGGKVAYEQYF.

V and J are TRBV5-6 and TRBJ2-2, with a tentative D call TRBD2 (6 bases). Germline V CDR1 and CDR2: SGHDT, YYEEEE. V was shortened by 4 bases and J by 5 bases, with 18 bases between the two germline ends. The CDR3 contains 16 residues. The CDR3: CASSPIVGSGTGELFF. The CDR3 region has the DNA TGTGCCAGCAGCCCGATCGTCGGGAGCGGTACCGGGGAGCTGTTTTTT.

The chain recombines TRBV12-3 or TRBV12-4 with TRBJ1-1; no clear D. The length of the CDR3 is 13 residues. V lost 5 bases and J lost 0, with 7 bases in between. CDR3 nucleotides: TGTGCCAGCAGTCCATCGTTGAACACTGAAGCTTTCTTT. Encoded protein: CASSPSLNTEAFF.

CDR3 bases: TGTGCCTGGAGTGTACTGGTGAACACCGGGGAGCTGTTTTTT. As protein: CAWSVLVNTGELFF. The chain combines TRBV30 with TRBJ2-2; no clear D. The CDR3 spans 14 residues. CDR1 is GTSNPN and CDR2 is SVGIG in the germline V gene (reference sequence). Trimming shortened V by 0 bases and J by 1 base, and 6 bases separated the two germline ends.

The chain joins TRBV4-1 to TRBJ1-5; 9 positions agree with TRBD1. The CDR3 sequence is 14 residues long. V shed 4 bases, J shed 5 bases, and the junction held 3 bases outside the gene matches. CDR1 and CDR2 (germline): MGHRA, YSYEKL. Here the CDR3 DNA reads TGCGCCAGCAGCCTGGACAGGGGTGATCAGCCCCAGCATTTT. Its protein product is CASSLDRGDQPQHF.

On this clone itself: A much larger clone lies a single base off, so this may be a read error. V gene TRBV5-4 combines with J gene TRBJ1-2, with 9 bases matching TRBD1. Germline trimming cut 4 bases from V and 6 bases from J; bases unmatched to any gene: 4. The CDR3 has 13 amino acids. CDR1 is SGHNT, CDR2 YYREEE, per germline (reference sequence). The CDR3 bases are TGTGCCAGCAGCCTACAGGGGGCGAATGGCTACACCTTC. As protein: CASSLQGANGYTF. Full variable domain (outside the CDR3, taken from reference TRBV5-4 and TRBJ1-2): ETGVTQSPTHLIKTRGQQVTLRCSSQSGHNTVSWYQQALGQGPQFIFQYYREEENGRGNFPPRFSGLQFPNYSSELNVNALELDDSALYLCASSLQGANGYTFGSGTRLTVV.